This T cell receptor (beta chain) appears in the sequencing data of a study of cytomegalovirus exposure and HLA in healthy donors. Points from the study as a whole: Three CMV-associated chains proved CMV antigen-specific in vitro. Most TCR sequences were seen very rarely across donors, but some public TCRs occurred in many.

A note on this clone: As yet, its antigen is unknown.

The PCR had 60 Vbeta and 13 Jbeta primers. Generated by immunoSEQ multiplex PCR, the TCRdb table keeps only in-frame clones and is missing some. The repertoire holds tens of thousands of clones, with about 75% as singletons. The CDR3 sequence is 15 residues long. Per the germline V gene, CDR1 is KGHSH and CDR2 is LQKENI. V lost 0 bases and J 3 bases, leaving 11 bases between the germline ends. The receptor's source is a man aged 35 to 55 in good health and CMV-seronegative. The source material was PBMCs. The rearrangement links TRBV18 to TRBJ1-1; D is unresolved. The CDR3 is CASSPPAGKHTEAFF. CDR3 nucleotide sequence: TGTGCCAGCTCACCACCAGCGGGGAAGCACACTGAAGCTTTCTTT.